Sequencing of this T cell receptor beta chain was carried out in a study of blood T cells in healthy people across ages. Combining a sample-barcoded 5' primer with a J-beta primer mix, a second PCR ran for about 7 to 12 cycles. Via MiXCR, TCRdb re-called the 5' RACE reads, giving one row per CDR3 protein. The table has 650,000 or so distinct CDR3 sequences, roughly half seen once. Germline loops: CDR1 LGHDT, CDR2 YNNKEL (reference sequence). The CDR3 loop spans 14 amino acids. The V gene lost 10 bases and the J gene lost 10 bases, with 20 bases spanning the gap. This clonotype was counted only a few times. Per sample, extraction of total RNA gave at least 6 micrograms in every case.

This receptor was identified in an elderly woman in good health. Sequences were obtained from blood. The chain is built from TRBV3-1 and TRBJ1-6; the D is unclear. In nucleotides, the CDR3 is TGTGCCACCAACCGTGGGGAGTCGAGATCACCCCTCCACTTT. Protein: CATNRGESRSPLHF.